This T cell receptor (beta chain) was captured in a study of cytomegalovirus exposure and HLA in healthy donors (dated by TCRdb to 2015 to 2018). At the level of the whole study: An earlier analysis of some 600 of the donors reported 276 Gb of sequence data and around 100 million unique TCR beta sequences obtained from approximately 180 million T cells. The study profiled the T cell repertoires of hundreds of subjects by immunosequencing and related them to cytomegalovirus serostatus. A later analysis re-analyzed previously published TCR beta repertoires from roughly 630 donors and added high-resolution HLA genotyping to study TCR occurrence patterns. A later genetic analysis used genome-wide SNP genotypes for about three fifths of the 666 donors, treating that subset as a discovery cohort. Of the 398 genotyped donors, roughly 85% fell in the genetic ancestry cluster associated with self-reported Caucasian donors. Donor age, sex, ethnicity and CMV serostatus were compiled alongside the repertoire data. Because of strong linkage in the cohort, roughly 5 DR-DQ haplotypes were treated as single units for association and clustering. High-throughput TCR immunosequencing, statistical association of individual TCRs with disease status, and machine learning were combined to predict cytomegalovirus infection status. In an earlier analysis of 500 to 650 of the donors, high-throughput TCR beta sequencing was used to judge whether each TCR beta V gene segment behaved as functional or pseudogenic. Every repertoire in the discovery cohort had been generated on one and the same sequencing platform. The study aimed to test whether signatures of past pathogen exposure could be identified by cataloging public T cell receptors. HLA typing included class I and class II loci at four-digit resolution. Approximately 300 gigabases of sequencing data and around 85 million unique TCR sequences made up an early release that covered roughly 670 HLA-typed donors. Besides the first cohort of around 700 subjects, a separate validation cohort made up of around 120 different subjects was used. The number of donors typed differed by locus, with about 629-640 for A, B, C, DRB1 and DQB1, more than 500 for DQA1, nearly 610 for DPA1, and over 400 for DPB1. Among some 400 genotyped donors of the cohort, an average of roughly 240,000 unique TCR beta nucleotide sequences were sequenced per donor, roughly 18% of them non-productive. Rather than drawing on any new phenotypic data, the later analysis identified candidate immune exposures from TCR beta sequences and the way those sequences occurred across donors.

A remark on this clone: What this receptor recognizes is not known. Base qualities are missing; no much larger clone stands one base away.

The cohort consisted of 666 healthy bone marrow donors. At the time of sampling, all cohort members were nominally healthy, though unrecorded immune exposures were likely present. The donor was CMV seronegative and was included in the group of under 450 seronegative cohort members. Every donor gave a peripheral blood sample, and the peripheral blood mononuclear cells from that sample were used for TCR beta sequencing. Genomic DNA was extracted from the blood cell samples with the Qiagen DNeasy Blood Extraction Kit. The germline V gene gives CDR1 as MGHRA and CDR2 as YSYEKL. V is shortened by 1 base, J by 0 bases, and the region joining them spans 10 bases. The CDR3 goes from the cysteine to the phenylalanine over 15 residues. The kept DNA is CDR3 alone, 45 bases in frame from the first base. Study-wide findings and limitations: A later analysis reported that several top co-occurrence clusters appeared linked to parvovirus B19, influenza, CMV and Epstein-Barr virus. Correlated functional status among segregating V segments might be attributable to linkage disequilibrium, but an unknown experimental factor could not be ruled out. Because some donors lacked HLA typing at each locus, the association tests relied only on the typed subset. This cohort had only TCR beta chains sequenced, and the lack of alpha or paired-chain data limited which features could be detected. According to a later analysis, most CMV-associated TCR beta chains appeared to be HLA-restricted, and the HLA associations seemed to be driven largely by CMV exposure. In both the original and validation cohorts, the classifier was reported to diagnose cytomegalovirus status with high specificity and sensitivity. In the study, roughly 160 TCR beta chains were listed as associated with cytomegalovirus. According to a later analysis, TCR association rates differed among HLA loci, with DRB1 alleles showing the most associated TCRs and HLA-C alleles showing the fewest. A cluster of highly shared sequence variants was judged likely to represent a technical artifact of the sequencing pipeline. In a later genetic analysis, a missense DCLRE1C variant was associated with V-gene and J-gene trimming of TCR beta chains, and the association was replicated in an independent cohort. When HLA alleles, especially DR and DQ, strongly co-occurred, TCR associations were difficult to assign to individual alleles. A later analysis found that HLA-associated TCR beta chains were more clonally expanded and had lower generation probabilities than equally common non-associated chains. Some IMGT-functional V segments, including TRBV6-2 and TRBV6-3, could not be distinguished by the 87-base-pair reads and were therefore excluded. CMV serostatus was the only immune exposure information available for the cohort. In vitro tests confirmed that three of the cytomegalovirus-associated TCR beta chains recognize cytomegalovirus antigens. Presence/absence analyses assumed roughly uniform sequencing depth across donors, an assumption that may not hold. A further reported finding was that TCR beta sequences accurately predicted the HLA-A and HLA-B alleles for most subjects in the first cohort. Because counts were too low, 15 or so rarely observed V segments, including chromosome 9 orphons, were excluded from the earlier analysis of 587 of the donors. According to a later genetic analysis, donors in an Asian-associated ancestry cluster had fewer N-insertions in productive TCRs than the approximately 690-donor mean. A later analysis associated 15,000 to 20,000 TCR beta sequences with specific HLA alleles at a false discovery rate of 0.05. Broadly in line with IMGT annotations, most TCR beta V segments showed up in productive rearrangements about 90% or about 30% of the time in an earlier analysis of 587 of the donors. The authors suggested that the approach could potentially be generalized to other disease states and immunological phenotypes. While some public TCRs were present in many individuals, most TCR sequences turned up only very rarely across donors.

Preparation of the library involved the immunoSEQ multiplex PCR assay. For the multiplex PCR, a mixture combining 60 forward primers for TCR Vbeta segments and 13 reverse primers for TCR Jbeta segments was used. A multiplex PCR assay on genomic DNA amplified the CDR3 region of rearranged TCR beta genes. The Illumina HiSeq System was used to sequence the amplified TCR beta libraries as 87-base-pair reads. On the study's bioinformatics: A later analysis counted some 80 million unique TCR beta chains across the 690 or so repertoires, and 9 million to 14 million of these chains were shared by at least two donors. A nearest-neighbor algorithm error-corrected the raw reads and collapsed the reads into unique sequences, merging closely related sequences to remove PCR and sequencing errors. V, D and J gene segments were assigned by aligning CDR3 sequences to IMGT reference sequences. For a sequence to be retained, a match of at least six nucleotides to both a V gene segment and a J gene segment was required. Rearrangements were called productive when the CDR3 lacked stop codons and stayed in frame with V and J; all others were non-productive. CDR3 was defined according to IMGT convention as the region running from the second conserved V-encoded cysteine to the conserved J-encoded phenylalanine. The earlier analysis of around 640 of the donors excluded sequences that lacked an unambiguous match to a single V gene segment. In an earlier analysis of 500 to 750 of the donors, V segments were called functional above 56.7% productive rearrangements and were called segregating when the between-donor standard deviation exceeded 5%. A statistical classification framework was built for diagnosing cytomegalovirus status from the catalog of TCR beta chain sequences. A later analysis assigned V and J genes by comparing TCR nucleotide sequences with IMGT/GENE-DB human TR gene sequences. In a later analysis, CDR3 sequences and most-parsimonious VDJ recombination scenarios were assigned using the TCRdist pipeline. A later analysis defined each TCR beta chain by its CDR3 amino acid sequence plus V-gene family, and excluded reads lacking a unique V-gene family. As a way to deal with suspected cross-contamination and a sequencing artifact, a later analysis dropped hundreds of nucleotide sequences that were highly shared and had low generation probability. For each public chain, a later analysis derived a clonal expansion index from normalized ranks of inferred template counts within each repertoire. A later analysis computed generation probabilities with a VDJ recombination model fitted to out-of-frame rearrangements, and checked the results against IGoR. In a later analysis, TCR-TCR, TCR-HLA and TCR-CMV co-occurrence was scored with hypergeometric tests, and a repertoire-size bias correction was applied to TCR pairs. To estimate false discovery rates, a later analysis permuted the HLA or CMV assignments 20 times. A later analysis grouped co-occurring TCRs with DBSCAN, adding TCRdist sequence similarity when clustering within HLA-allele-positive subsets. Repertoires with fewer than 30,000 or more than 120,000 public chains, plus five repertoires with anomalous nucleotide sharing, were excluded from co-occurrence clustering. The clones in this table, taken by TCRdb from immuneACCESS, are in-frame only. Not every clone is retained; where verified, under half of the shortfall comes from an unresolved V gene, and the cause of the rest is unknown. V, J and clone size are those of that table, while D and trimming were read from the DNA. This sample gives about 200,000 clones in total; 60% to 85% of them show up just once. 0.9% to 1.2% of the sample lies in the top ten.

Sequences were obtained from PBMCs. This sequence uses TRBV4-1 and TRBJ2-7; TRBD1 is possibly the D segment (6 matching bases). The TCR sequence derives from a woman aged 35 to 49 in good health and CMV-seronegative. The nucleotide sequence reads TGCGCCAGCAGCCAAGTGGGGACACCCTCCTACGAGCAGTACTTC. This is translated as CASSQVGTPSYEQYF.